Here is one T cell receptor (beta chain) with its context. Its target is not known. This sample is part of a study of siplizumab effects on memory and regulatory T cells. Findings of the study overall: Suppressive function of proliferating Tregs from siplizumab cultures was not confirmed. A mean of approximately 69% of mappable alloreactive CD4+ clones were Treg-derived with siplizumab, compared with 25% to 30% in controls. Alloreactive sequences traceable to unstimulated CD4+ memory cells were significantly reduced by siplizumab. No more than a minor fraction of alloreactive clones could be traced back to unstimulated subsets.

Germline lookup yields CDR1 MNHNY and CDR2 SVGAGI (reference sequence). V was clipped by 6 bases and J by 0 bases, with 6 bases between them. This CDR3 is built from 13 residues. Measured with immunoSEQ multiplex PCR; TCRdb has only the in-frame clones, and not every one. The table has some 53,000 clones, approximately 97% seen once; the top ten hold around 0.66%. The V call is TRBV6-6, the J call TRBJ1-3, with no clear D. The TCR originated in a human donor in good health. Sequenced material: naive CD4+ T cells sorted from blood. The CDR3 DNA sequence: TGTGCCAGCAGACTCATCTCTGGAAACACCATATATTTT. Residues: CASRLISGNTIYF.